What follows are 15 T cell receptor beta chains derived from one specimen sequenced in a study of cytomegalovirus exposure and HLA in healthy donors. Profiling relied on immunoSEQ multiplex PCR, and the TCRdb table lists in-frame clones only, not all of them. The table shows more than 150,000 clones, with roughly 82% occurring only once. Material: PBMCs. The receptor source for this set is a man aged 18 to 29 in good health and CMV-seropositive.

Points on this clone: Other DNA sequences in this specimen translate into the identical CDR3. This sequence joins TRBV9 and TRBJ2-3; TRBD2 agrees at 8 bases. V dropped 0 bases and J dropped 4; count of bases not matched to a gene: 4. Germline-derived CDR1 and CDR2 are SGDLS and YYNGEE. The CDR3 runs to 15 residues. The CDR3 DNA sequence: TGTGCCAGCAGCGTAGCGGGGACTAGGGCAGATACGCAGTATTTT. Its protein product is CASSVAGTRADTQYF.

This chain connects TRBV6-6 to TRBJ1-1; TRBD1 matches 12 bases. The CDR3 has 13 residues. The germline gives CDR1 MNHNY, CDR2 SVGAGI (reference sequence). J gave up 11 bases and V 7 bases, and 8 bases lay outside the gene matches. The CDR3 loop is CASNTGTGGAAFF. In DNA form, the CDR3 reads TGTGCCAGCAACACCGGGACAGGGGGCGCGGCTTTCTTT.

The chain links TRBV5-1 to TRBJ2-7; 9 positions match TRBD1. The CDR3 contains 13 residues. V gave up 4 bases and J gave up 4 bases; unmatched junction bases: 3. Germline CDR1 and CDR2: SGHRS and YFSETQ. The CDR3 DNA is TGCGCCAGCAGCAAGGGGACAGGGTACGAGCAGTACTTC. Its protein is CASSKGTGYEQYF.

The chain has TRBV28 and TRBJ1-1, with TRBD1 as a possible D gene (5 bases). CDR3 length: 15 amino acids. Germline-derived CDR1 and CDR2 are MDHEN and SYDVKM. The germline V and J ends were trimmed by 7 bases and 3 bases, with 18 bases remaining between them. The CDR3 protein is CASTVDSRFYTEAFF. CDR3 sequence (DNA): TGTGCCAGCACCGTCGACAGTCGATTTTACACTGAAGCTTTCTTT.

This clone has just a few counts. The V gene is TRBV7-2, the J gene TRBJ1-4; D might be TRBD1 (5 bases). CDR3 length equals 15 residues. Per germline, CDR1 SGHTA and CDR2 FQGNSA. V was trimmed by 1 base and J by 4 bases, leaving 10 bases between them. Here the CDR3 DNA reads TGTGCCAGCAGCTTAGGGGCCAGGGTTAATGAAAAACTGTTTTTT. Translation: CASSLGARVNEKLFF.

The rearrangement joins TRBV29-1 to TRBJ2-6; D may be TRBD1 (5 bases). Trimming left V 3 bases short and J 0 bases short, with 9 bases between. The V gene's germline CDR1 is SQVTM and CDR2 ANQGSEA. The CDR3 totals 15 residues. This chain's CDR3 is CSVEAGNSGANVLTF. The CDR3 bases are TGCAGCGTTGAGGCAGGGAACTCTGGGGCCAACGTCCTGACTTTC.

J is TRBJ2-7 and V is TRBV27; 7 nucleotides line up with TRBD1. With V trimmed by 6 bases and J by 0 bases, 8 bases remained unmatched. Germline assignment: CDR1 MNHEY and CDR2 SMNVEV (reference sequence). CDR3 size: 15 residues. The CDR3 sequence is CASSLSTGPSYEQYF. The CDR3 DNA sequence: TGTGCCAGCAGCCTTTCGACAGGGCCCTCCTACGAGCAGTACTTC.

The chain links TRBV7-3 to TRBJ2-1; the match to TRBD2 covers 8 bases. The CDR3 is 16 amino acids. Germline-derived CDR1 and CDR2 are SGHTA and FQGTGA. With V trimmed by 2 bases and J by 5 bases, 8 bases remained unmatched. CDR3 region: CASSLWGAGANNEQFF. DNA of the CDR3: TGTGCCAGCAGCTTATGGGGAGCGGGAGCAAACAATGAGCAGTTCTTC.

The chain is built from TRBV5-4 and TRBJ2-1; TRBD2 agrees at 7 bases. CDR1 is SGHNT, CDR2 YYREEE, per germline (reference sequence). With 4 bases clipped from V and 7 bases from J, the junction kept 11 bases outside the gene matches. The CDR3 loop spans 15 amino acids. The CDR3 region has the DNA TGTGCCAGCAGCCTAAAGCGGGACGGGAAGAATGAGCAGTTCTTC. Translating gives CASSLKRDGKNEQFF. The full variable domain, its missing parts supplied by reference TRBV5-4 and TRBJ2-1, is ETGVTQSPTHLIKTRGQQVTLRCSSQSGHNTVSWYQQALGQGPQFIFQYYREEENGRGNFPPRFSGLQFPNYSSELNVNALELDDSALYLCASSLKRDGKNEQFFGPGTRLTVL.

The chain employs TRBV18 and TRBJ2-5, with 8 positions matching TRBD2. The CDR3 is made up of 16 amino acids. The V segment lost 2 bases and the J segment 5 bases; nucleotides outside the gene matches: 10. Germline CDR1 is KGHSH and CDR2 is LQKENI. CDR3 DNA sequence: TGTGCCAGCTCACCATCCCAAATTGGACTAGCCGAGACCCAGTACTTC. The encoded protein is CASSPSQIGLAETQYF. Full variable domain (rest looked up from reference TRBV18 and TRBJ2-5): NAGVMQNPRHLVRRRGQEARLRCSPMKGHSHVYWYRQLPEEGLKFMVYLQKENIIDESGMPKERFSAEFPKEGPSILRIQQVVRGDSAAYFCASSPSQIGLAETQYFGPGTRLLVL.

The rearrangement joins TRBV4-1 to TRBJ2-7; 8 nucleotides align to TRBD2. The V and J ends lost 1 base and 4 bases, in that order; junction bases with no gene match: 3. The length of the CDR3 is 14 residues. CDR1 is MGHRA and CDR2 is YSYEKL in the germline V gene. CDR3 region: CASSQGLALYEQYF. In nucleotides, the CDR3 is TGCGCCAGCAGCCAAGGACTAGCGCTGTACGAGCAGTACTTC.

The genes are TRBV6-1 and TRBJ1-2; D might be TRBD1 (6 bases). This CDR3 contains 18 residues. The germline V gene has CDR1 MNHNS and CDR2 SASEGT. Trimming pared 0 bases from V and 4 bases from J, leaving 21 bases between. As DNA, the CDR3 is TGTGCCAGCAGTGAAGCGCTTCAGGGGCGCCGGAGAAGCTATGGCTACACCTTC. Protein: CASSEALQGRRRSYGYTF.

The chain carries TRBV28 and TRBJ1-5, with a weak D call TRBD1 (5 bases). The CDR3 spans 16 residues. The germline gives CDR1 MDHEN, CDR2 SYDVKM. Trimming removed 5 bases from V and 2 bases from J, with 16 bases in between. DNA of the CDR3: TGTGCCAGCAGTCCGTTGGTGGGGGGAGGCAATCAGCCCCAGCATTTT. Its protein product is CASSPLVGGGNQPQHF. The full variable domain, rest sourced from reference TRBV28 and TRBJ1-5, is DVKVTQSSRYLVKRTGEKVFLECVQDMDHENMFWYRQDPGLGLRLIYFSYDVKMKEKGDIPEGYSVSREKKERFSLILESASTNQTSMYLCASSPLVGGGNQPQHFGDGTRLSIL.

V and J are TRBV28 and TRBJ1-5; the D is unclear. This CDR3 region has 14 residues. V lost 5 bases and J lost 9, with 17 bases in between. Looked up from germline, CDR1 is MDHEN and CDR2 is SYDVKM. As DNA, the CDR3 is TGTGCCAGCAGTCCCACGGACGGGGAACGGCCCCAGCATTTT. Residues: CASSPTDGERPQHF.

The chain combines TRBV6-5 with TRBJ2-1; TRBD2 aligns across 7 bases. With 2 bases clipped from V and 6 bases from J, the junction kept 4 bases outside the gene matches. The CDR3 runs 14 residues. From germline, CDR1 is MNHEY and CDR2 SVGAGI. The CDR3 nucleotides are TGTGCCAGCAGTTACGGGACTACCACCAATGAGCAGTTCTTC. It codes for CASSYGTTTNEQFF.